The 10 T cell receptor beta chains below all came from one sample that was sequenced in a study of CD8 T cells in ankylosing spondylitis. TCRdb reprocessed the 5' RACE reads with MiXCR, giving one entry per CDR3 protein. Seen here are under 300,000 distinct CDR3 sequences, 8.6% observed once, and the top ten hold about 6.5%. The specimen sequenced was blood, either unsorted or a sorted T cell fraction (not recorded which). Source of these receptors: a male donor with ankylosing spondylitis or in good health (not recorded which).

This clonotype was counted many times. This chain connects TRBV6-5 to TRBJ2-5, with 7 bases that match TRBD1. Germline assignment: CDR1 MNHEY and CDR2 SVGAGI. This CDR3 is 15 amino acids long. V trimming: 2 bases; J trimming: 1 base; junction bases outside the gene matches: 4. The CDR3 sequence: CASSYPQGSQETQYF. The CDR3 nucleotides read TGTGCCAGCAGTTACCCACAGGGGAGCCAAGAGACCCAGTACTTC.

V usage is TRBV5-5 and J usage is TRBJ2-7; D gene ambiguous. V was pared by 2 bases and J by 6 bases, with 9 bases between. The CDR3 extends over 12 amino acids. Germline V gene lookup returns CDR1 SGHKS and CDR2 YYEKEE (reference sequence). The CDR3 DNA reads as TGTGCCAGCAGCTTCTTGGTGGGCGAGCAGTACTTC. The encoded protein is CASSFLVGEQYF.

This clonotype occurred many times. The V gene is TRBV7-2, the J gene TRBJ2-7; tentatively, D is TRBD2 (6 bases). CDR1 and CDR2 from the germline V gene are SGHTA and FQGNSA. This CDR3 contains 15 residues. V was clipped by 1 base and J by 1 base, with 11 bases between them. The CDR3: CASSLDPGGSYEQYF. As DNA, the CDR3 is TGTGCCAGCAGCTTAGATCCCGGGGGTTCCTACGAGCAGTACTTC.

Note on this clonotype: A read error may be the cause here, since a much bigger clone is one base away. The V gene is TRBV11-2, the J gene TRBJ2-1; possibly TRBD2 for D (6 bases). With 0 bases removed from V and 4 bases from J, the gap between germline ends came to 19 bases. CDR1 and CDR2 (germline): SGHAT, FQNNGV. This CDR3 region has 18 residues. The CDR3 reads CASSLDTKGSGFYNEQFF. The CDR3 region has the DNA TGTGCCAGCAGCTTAGACACCAAAGGTAGCGGCTTTTACAATGAGCAGTTCTTC.

This clonotype was observed a few times. The chain couples TRBV5-6 to TRBJ1-1; 10 positions agree with TRBD1. This CDR3 has 17 amino acids. Looked up from germline, CDR1 is SGHDT and CDR2 is YYEEEE. V lost 2 bases and J lost 0; bases outside the gene matches: 7. Here the CDR3 DNA reads TGTGCCAGCAGCTTACTCCGGGACAGGGGCTTGAACACTGAAGCTTTCTTT. Residues: CASSLLRDRGLNTEAFF.

The V gene is TRBV20-1, the J gene TRBJ1-6; 7 bases map to TRBD1. Germline CDR1 is DFQATT and CDR2 is SNEGSKA (reference sequence). With V trimmed by 1 base and J by 6 bases, 9 bases remained unmatched. The CDR3 contains 16 residues. This CDR3 is CSARGGGQQTNSPLHF. In DNA form, the CDR3 reads TGCAGTGCTAGAGGAGGGGGACAGCAGACTAATTCACCCCTCCACTTT.

This clonotype was recorded only once. This may be a read error, as it is one base from a much larger clone. V usage is TRBV20-1 and J usage is TRBJ2-7; no clear D gene. Deletions cut 0 bases from V and 3 bases from J, with 12 bases between. The CDR3 runs to 14 residues. Germline V CDR1 and CDR2: DFQATT, SNEGSKA (reference sequence). The CDR3 DNA is TGCAGTGCTAGAGATAGGATGGGTTACTACGAGCAGTACTTC. This translates into CSARDRMGYYEQYF.

Worth noting for this clonotype: Given a much more abundant clone one base away, this may be a read error. The rearrangement joins TRBV12-3 or TRBV12-4 to TRBJ2-2; D may correspond to TRBD1 or TRBD2 (5 bases each). The CDR3 has 15 residues. V was trimmed by 8 bases and J by 4 bases, leaving 17 bases between them. The DNA of the CDR3 is TGTGCCAGCGGAGAAGGGGACCGAGGCACCGGGGAGCTGTTTTTT. It specifies CASGEGDRGTGELFF.

With respect to this clonotype: A much larger clone is a single base away; this may be a read error. V is TRBV7-6 and J is TRBJ2-2; 12 bases fit TRBD2. The CDR3 runs to 15 residues. Germline CDR1 and CDR2: SGHVS and FNYEAQ. This CDR3 reads CTSSSGLAGTGELFF. The CDR3 DNA follows: TGTACCAGCAGCTCCGGACTAGCGGGGACCGGGGAGCTGTTTTTT.

This clonotype was observed many times. The V and J genes are TRBV5-5 and TRBJ1-5, with 8 bases aligning to TRBD1. Germline CDR1 reads SGHKS; CDR2 reads YYEKEE (reference sequence). This CDR3 comprises 15 residues. After removal of 0 bases from V and 6 bases from J, the junction contained 5 bases not matched to a gene. The chain's CDR3 is CASSLGTGYSQPQHF. The CDR3 coding sequence is TGTGCCAGCAGCTTGGGGACAGGGTATTCTCAGCCCCAGCATTTT.